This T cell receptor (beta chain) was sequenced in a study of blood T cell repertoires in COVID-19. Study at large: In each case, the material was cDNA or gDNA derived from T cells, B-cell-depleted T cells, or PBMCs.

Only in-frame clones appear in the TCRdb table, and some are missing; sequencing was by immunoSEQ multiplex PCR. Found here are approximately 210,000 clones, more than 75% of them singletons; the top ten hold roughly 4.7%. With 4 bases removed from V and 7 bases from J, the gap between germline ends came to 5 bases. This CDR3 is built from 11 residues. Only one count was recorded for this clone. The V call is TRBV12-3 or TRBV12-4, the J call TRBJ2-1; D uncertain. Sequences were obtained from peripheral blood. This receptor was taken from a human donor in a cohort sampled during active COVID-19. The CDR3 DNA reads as TGTGCCAGCAGTTCCTTAAATGAGCAGTTCTTC. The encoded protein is CASSSLNEQFF.